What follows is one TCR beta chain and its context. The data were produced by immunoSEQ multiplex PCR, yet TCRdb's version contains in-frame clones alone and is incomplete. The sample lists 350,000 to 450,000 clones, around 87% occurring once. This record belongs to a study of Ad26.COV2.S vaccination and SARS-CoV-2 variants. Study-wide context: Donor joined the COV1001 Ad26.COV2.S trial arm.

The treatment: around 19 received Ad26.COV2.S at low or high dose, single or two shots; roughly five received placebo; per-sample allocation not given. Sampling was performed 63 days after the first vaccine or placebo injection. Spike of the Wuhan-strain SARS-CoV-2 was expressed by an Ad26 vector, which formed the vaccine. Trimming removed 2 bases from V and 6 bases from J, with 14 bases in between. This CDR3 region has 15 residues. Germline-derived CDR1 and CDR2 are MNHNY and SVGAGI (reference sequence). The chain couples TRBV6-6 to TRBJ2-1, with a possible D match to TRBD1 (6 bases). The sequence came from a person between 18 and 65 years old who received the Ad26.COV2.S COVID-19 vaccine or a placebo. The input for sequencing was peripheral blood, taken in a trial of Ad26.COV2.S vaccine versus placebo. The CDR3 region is CASSYPTGSGNEQFF. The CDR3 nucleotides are TGTGCCAGCAGTTACCCTACAGGGTCGGGCAATGAGCAGTTCTTC.